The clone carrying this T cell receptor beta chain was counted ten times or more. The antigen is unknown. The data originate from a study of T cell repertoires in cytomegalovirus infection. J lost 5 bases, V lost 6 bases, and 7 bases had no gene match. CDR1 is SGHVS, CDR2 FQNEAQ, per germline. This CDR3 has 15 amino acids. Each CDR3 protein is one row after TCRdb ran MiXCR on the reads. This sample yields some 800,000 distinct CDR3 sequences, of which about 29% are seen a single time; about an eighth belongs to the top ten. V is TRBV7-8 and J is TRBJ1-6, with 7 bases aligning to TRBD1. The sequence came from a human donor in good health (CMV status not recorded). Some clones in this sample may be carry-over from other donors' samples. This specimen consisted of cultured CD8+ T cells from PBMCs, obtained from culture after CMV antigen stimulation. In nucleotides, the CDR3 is TGTGCCAGCAGGGCACAGGGGACCAATAATTCACCCCTCCACTTT. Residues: CASRAQGTNNSPLHF.